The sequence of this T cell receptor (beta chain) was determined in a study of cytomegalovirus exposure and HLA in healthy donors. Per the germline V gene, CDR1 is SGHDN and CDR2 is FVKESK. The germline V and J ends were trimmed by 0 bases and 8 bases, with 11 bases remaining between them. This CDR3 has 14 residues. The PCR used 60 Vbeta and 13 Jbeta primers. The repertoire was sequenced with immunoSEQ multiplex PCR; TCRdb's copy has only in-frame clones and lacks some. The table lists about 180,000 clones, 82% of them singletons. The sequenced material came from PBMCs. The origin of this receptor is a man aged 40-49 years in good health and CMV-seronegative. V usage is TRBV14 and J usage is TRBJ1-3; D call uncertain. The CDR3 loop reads CASSQDWAGDTIYF. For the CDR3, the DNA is TGTGCCAGCAGCCAAGATTGGGCGGGTGACACCATATATTTT.